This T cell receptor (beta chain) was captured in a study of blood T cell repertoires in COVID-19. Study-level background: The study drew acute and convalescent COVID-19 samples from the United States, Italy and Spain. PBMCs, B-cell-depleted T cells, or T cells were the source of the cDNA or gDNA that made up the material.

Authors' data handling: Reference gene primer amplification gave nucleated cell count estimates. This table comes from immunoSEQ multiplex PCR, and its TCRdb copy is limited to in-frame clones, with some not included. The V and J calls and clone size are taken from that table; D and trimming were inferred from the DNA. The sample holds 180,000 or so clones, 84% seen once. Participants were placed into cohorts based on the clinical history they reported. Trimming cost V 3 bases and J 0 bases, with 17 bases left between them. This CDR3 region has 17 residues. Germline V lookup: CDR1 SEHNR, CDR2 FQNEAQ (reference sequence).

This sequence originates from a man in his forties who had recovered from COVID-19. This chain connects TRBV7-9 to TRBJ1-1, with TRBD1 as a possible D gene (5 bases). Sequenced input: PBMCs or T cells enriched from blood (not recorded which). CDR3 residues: CASSLSRWGELNTEAFF. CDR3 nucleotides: TGTGCCAGCAGCTTGTCGAGATGGGGGGAATTGAACACTGAAGCTTTCTTT.